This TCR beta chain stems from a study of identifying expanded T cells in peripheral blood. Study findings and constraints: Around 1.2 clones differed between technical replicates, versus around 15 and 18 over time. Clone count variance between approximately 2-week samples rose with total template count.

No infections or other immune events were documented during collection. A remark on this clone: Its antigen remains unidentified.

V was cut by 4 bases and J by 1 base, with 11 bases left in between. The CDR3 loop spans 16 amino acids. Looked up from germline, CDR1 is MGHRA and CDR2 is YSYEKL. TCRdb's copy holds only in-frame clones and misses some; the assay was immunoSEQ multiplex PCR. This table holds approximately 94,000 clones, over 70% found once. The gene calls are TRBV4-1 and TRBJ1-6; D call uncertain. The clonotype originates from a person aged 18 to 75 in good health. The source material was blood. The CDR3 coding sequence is TGCGCCAGCAGCCTAGGGATCGGGTCCTATAATTCACCCCTCCACTTT. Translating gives CASSLGIGSYNSPLHF.